Each of the 13 T cell receptor beta chains below was sequenced from the same sample in a study of Ad26.COV2.S vaccination and SARS-CoV-2 variants. The repertoire was sequenced with immunoSEQ multiplex PCR; TCRdb's copy has only in-frame clones and lacks some. There are hundreds of thousands of clones in the sample; around four fifths occur only once, and nearly 7.5% lies in the top ten. Treatment indicated: roughly 19 received Ad26.COV2.S at low or high dose, single or two shots; a few received placebo; per-sample allocation not given. Sample collection was performed on day 63 after the first vaccine or placebo injection. This specimen consisted of peripheral blood, obtained in a trial of Ad26.COV2.S vaccine versus placebo. These receptors originate from a person between 18 and 65 years old who received the Ad26.COV2.S COVID-19 vaccine or a placebo.

The chain carries TRBV7-6 and TRBJ1-6; D is unclear. Germline CDR1 is SGHVS and CDR2 is FNYEAQ. The CDR3 covers 16 residues. V lost 2 bases and J lost 1, with 9 bases in between. Here the CDR3 DNA reads TGTGCCAGCAGCTTAACCGAGGGTTCCTATAATTCACCCCTCCACTTT. Its translation: CASSLTEGSYNSPLHF.

This chain links TRBV6-1 with TRBJ2-2; no clear D gene. The germline gives CDR1 MNHNS, CDR2 SASEGT. V lost 0 bases, J lost 4 bases, and 3 bases lay in between. The CDR3 consists of 13 residues. The CDR3 reads CASSEALTGELFF. The CDR3, as DNA: TGTGCCAGCAGTGAAGCGCTCACCGGGGAGCTGTTTTTT.

This clone has only one observation. The chain joins TRBV6-5 to TRBJ2-7; D remains ambiguous. CDR3 length equals 13 residues. V was clipped by 1 base and J by 7 bases, with 11 bases between them. Germline values: CDR1 MNHEY, CDR2 SVGAGI. CDR3 coding DNA: TGTGCCAGCAGTTACTACTACTTCGTGGAGCAGTACTTC. It specifies CASSYYYFVEQYF.

The gene calls are TRBV30 and TRBJ2-7, with TRBD1 as a possible D gene (7 bases). Between the trimmed V and J ends, which lost 0 bases and 9 bases, there was a span of 18 bases. CDR3 length: 14 residues. The V gene's germline CDR1 is GTSNPN and CDR2 SVGIG (reference sequence). CDR3 residues: CAWSVQGIVRGQYF. Written as DNA, the CDR3 is TGTGCCTGGAGTGTACAGGGGATTGTGCGGGGGCAGTACTTC.

This clone has only a few counts. The chain links TRBV7-2 to TRBJ1-4; D gene uncertain. Trimming removed 0 bases at V and 0 bases at J, with 2 bases between. This CDR3 region has 14 residues. Germline V gene lookup returns CDR1 SGHTA and CDR2 FQGNSA. In nucleotides, the CDR3 is TGTGCCAGCAGCTTAGCAGCAACTAATGAAAAACTGTTTTTT. Residues: CASSLAATNEKLFF. The complete variable domain, with remaining parts taken from reference TRBV7-2 and TRBJ1-4, reads GAGVSQSPSNKVTEKGKDVELRCDPISGHTALYWYRQSLGQGLEFLIYFQGNSAPDKSGLPSDRFSAERTGGSVSTLTIQRTQQEDSAVYLCASSLAATNEKLFFGSGTQLSVL.

V gene TRBV5-8 combines with J gene TRBJ2-7; 9 nucleotides align to TRBD2. V lost 1 base, J lost 2 bases, and 4 bases stayed unmatched. The CDR3 is 15 amino acids. Germline CDR1 is SGHTS and CDR2 is YDEGEE. CDR3 in amino acids: CASSLRLAGPYEQYF. CDR3 coding DNA: TGTGCCAGCAGCTTGCGTCTAGCGGGGCCCTACGAGCAGTACTTC. The full variable domain, completed using reference TRBV5-8 and TRBJ2-7, is EAGVTQSPTHLIKTRGQQATLRCSPISGHTSVYWYQQALGLGLQFLLWYDEGEERNRGNFPPRFSGRQFPNYSSELNVNALELEDSALYLCASSLRLAGPYEQYFGPGTRLTVT.

This CDR3 is CASSEARLGGGEKLFF. The CDR3 region has the DNA TGTGCCAGCAGTGAAGCCCGCTTAGGAGGAGGTGAAAAACTGTTTTTT. This sequence joins TRBV2 and TRBJ1-4, with D hard to call. This CDR3 spans 16 amino acids. Germline CDR1 reads SNHLY; CDR2 reads FYNNEI. V lost 0 bases, J lost 7 bases, and 15 bases lay in between. Full variable domain (rest looked up from reference TRBV2 and TRBJ1-4): EPEVTQTPSHQVTQMGQEVILRCVPISNHLYFYWYRQILGQKVEFLVSFYNNEISEKSEIFDDQFSVERPDGSNFTLKIRSTKLEDSAMYFCASSEARLGGGEKLFFGSGTQLSVL.

The chain is built from TRBV4-1 and TRBJ1-4, with a weak D call TRBD1 (6 bases). Germline values: CDR1 MGHRA, CDR2 YSYEKL. The CDR3 length is 16 residues. The V gene lost 4 bases and the J gene lost 8 bases, with 20 bases spanning the gap. Here the CDR3 reads CASSLGGGRGREKLFF. CDR3 nucleotide sequence: TGCGCCAGCAGCCTCGGTGGGGGCCGTGGTAGAGAAAAACTGTTTTTT.

This chain joins TRBV5-5 and TRBJ2-5; possible D gene TRBD2, 6 bases. V was cut by 3 bases and J by 7 bases, with 13 bases left in between. The germline V gene has CDR1 SGHKS and CDR2 YYEKEE (reference sequence). This CDR3 is 13 amino acids long. The chain's CDR3 is CASSSTREGTQYF. For the CDR3, the DNA is TGTGCCAGCAGCTCGACTAGGGAAGGGACCCAGTACTTC.

The chain combines TRBV7-9 with TRBJ1-1; unclear D gene. The V end was cut by 1 base, the J end by 1 base, with 7 bases between. Germline CDR1 reads SEHNR; CDR2 reads FQNEAQ (reference sequence). CDR3 length equals 14 residues. CDR3 nucleotide sequence: TGTGCCAGCAGCTTAGTTGTCCAGAACACTGAAGCTTTCTTT. As protein: CASSLVVQNTEAFF.

The V gene is TRBV24-1, the J gene TRBJ2-7; 8 bases map to TRBD2. The V gene's germline CDR1 is KGHDR and CDR2 SFDVKD. There are 17 residues in the CDR3. J gave up 3 bases and V 2 bases, and 11 bases lay outside the gene matches. CDR3: CATSDSPILADSYEQYF. Written as DNA, the CDR3 is TGTGCCACCAGTGATTCGCCGATACTAGCGGATAGCTACGAGCAGTACTTC.

This chain connects TRBV5-6 to TRBJ1-3, with no clear D. The CDR3 has 12 amino acids. The ends were cut back, 2 bases at V and 4 bases at J, with 4 bases in the middle. Germline V gene sequence: CDR1 SGHDT, CDR2 YYEEEE. The CDR3 coding sequence is TGTGCCAGCAGCTTCCGGGGAAACACCATATATTTT. It yields the protein CASSFRGNTIYF.

The chain carries TRBV20-1 and TRBJ2-3; no clear D gene. Germline V gives CDR1 DFQATT, CDR2 SNEGSKA (reference sequence). V lost 4 bases to trimming and J lost 2 bases, with 4 bases between them. The CDR3 contains 11 residues. CDR3 in DNA: TGCAGTGCTATTACCACAGATACGCAGTATTTT. Protein sequence: CSAITTDTQYF.